These 15 T cell receptor beta chains originate from one sample sequenced in a study of identical twins. TCRdb used MiXCR to reprocess the 5' RACE reads, holding one entry per CDR3 protein. The sample consists of 1.5 million or so distinct CDR3 sequences, 25% to 35% of them appearing once. Material: cord blood. The receptors stem from a newborn girl in good health.

The V gene is TRBV20-1, the J gene TRBJ2-7, with a possible D match to TRBD2 (6 bases). V was trimmed by 5 bases and J by 4 bases, leaving 21 bases between them. CDR1 is DFQATT and CDR2 is SNEGSKA in the germline V gene (reference sequence). This CDR3 has 15 amino acids. CDR3 amino acids: CSADPPSASRYEQYF. The CDR3 bases are TGCAGTGCTGACCCCCCTAGCGCAAGCAGGTACGAGCAGTACTTC.

Many counts were recorded for this clonotype. This chain uses TRBV27 with TRBJ2-7; 7 bases match TRBD1. J lost 0 bases, V lost 8 bases, and 4 bases had no gene match. The CDR3 is 13 amino acids. The germline CDR1 and CDR2 sequences are MNHEY and SMNVEV (reference sequence). This chain's CDR3 is CASGYRGSYEQYF. In nucleotides, the CDR3 is TGTGCCAGCGGATACAGGGGCTCCTACGAGCAGTACTTC.

The rearrangement uses TRBV11-2 and TRBJ2-4, with D possibly being TRBD2 (6 bases). Trimming pared 1 base from V and 0 bases from J, leaving 25 bases between. The V gene's germline CDR1 is SGHAT and CDR2 FQNNGV. There are 21 residues in the CDR3. The CDR3: CASSLGSAGGRLASAKNIQYF. DNA for the CDR3: TGTGCCAGCAGCTTAGGGAGTGCCGGGGGTCGGCTAGCGTCAGCCAAAAACATTCAGTACTTC.

The sample holds one count of this clonotype. The V and J genes are TRBV24-1 and TRBJ2-5; 9 bases map to TRBD1. J lost 11 bases, V lost 0 bases, and 9 bases had no gene match. The CDR3 consists of 15 residues. CDR1 and CDR2 (germline): KGHDR, SFDVKD. The CDR3 nucleotides read TGTGCCACCAGTGATTTGGGAACAGGGGGCAATGAGCAGTACTTC. Its protein product is CATSDLGTGGNEQYF.

This chain joins TRBV28 and TRBJ1-1, with D possibly being TRBD1 (6 bases). The V end lost 5 bases, the J end lost 6 bases, and 16 bases lay between the germline ends. The V gene's germline CDR1 is MDHEN and CDR2 SYDVKM. This CDR3 is 14 amino acids long. CDR3 sequence: CASSPLGGRPEAFF. The CDR3 bases are TGTGCCAGCAGTCCCTTGGGGGGGCGGCCTGAAGCTTTCTTT.

V usage is TRBV15 and J usage is TRBJ2-7; tentatively, D is TRBD2 (6 bases). Trimming took off 1 base at V and 0 bases at J, with 7 bases between the two ends. In germline, CDR1 is LNHNV, CDR2 YYDKDF (reference sequence). The CDR3 is 14 residues long. In nucleotides, the CDR3 is TGTGCCACCAGCAGAGGTAGCGGCTCCTACGAGCAGTACTTC. It codes for CATSRGSGSYEQYF.

This clonotype came up many times. The gene calls are TRBV27 and TRBJ1-2; no definite D call. The CDR3 has 15 amino acids. Looked up from germline, CDR1 is MNHEY and CDR2 is SMNVEV (reference sequence). Trimming stripped 1 base from V and 6 bases from J, with 15 bases between. CDR3 coding DNA: TGTGCCAGCAGTTTATTGAGAGGGAGCGGGGATGGCTACACCTTC. Translating it yields CASSLLRGSGDGYTF.

The chain combines TRBV24-1 with TRBJ1-5, with 8 bases fitting TRBD1. This CDR3 comprises 17 residues. Germline V CDR1 and CDR2: KGHDR, SFDVKD. V was clipped by 2 bases and J by 2 bases; unmatched bases: 7. The CDR3 loop reads CATSDSGQGGGNQPQHF. CDR3 sequence (DNA): TGTGCCACCAGTGATTCCGGACAGGGAGGAGGCAATCAGCCCCAGCATTTT.

CDR3 amino acids: CASSQNRAGYEQYF. The CDR3 DNA is TGTGCCAGCAGCCAGAACAGGGCGGGTTACGAGCAGTACTTC. V is TRBV7-9 and J is TRBJ2-7; maybe TRBD1 (6 bases). V gave up 5 bases and J gave up 4 bases, with 15 bases separating them. The CDR3 is 14 residues long. CDR1 and CDR2 from the germline V gene are SEHNR and FQNEAQ (reference sequence).

This clonotype occurred a few times. The chain joins TRBV2 to TRBJ2-3; no reliable D call. The germline V and J ends were trimmed by 4 bases and 0 bases, with 11 bases remaining between them. The CDR3 covers 15 residues. The germline CDR1 and CDR2 sequences are SNHLY and FYNNEI. The CDR3 sequence is CASSAASSSTDTQYF. DNA of the CDR3: TGTGCCAGCAGTGCGGCGTCCTCTAGCACAGATACGCAGTATTTT.

The table lists this clonotype with a few counts. J is TRBJ2-5 and V is TRBV12-3 or TRBV12-4; D possibly corresponds to TRBD2 (6 bases). The ends were cut back, 4 bases at V and 10 bases at J, with 16 bases in the middle. CDR3 length: 13 amino acids. CDR3 sequence: CASSSRRLVFQYF. In DNA form, the CDR3 reads TGTGCCAGCAGTTCCCGCCGACTAGTTTTCCAGTACTTC.

The chain uses TRBV7-8 and TRBJ2-4; 7 positions agree with TRBD2. The DNA end favors TRBJ2-5, so the J call may be wrong. CDR1 and CDR2 from the germline V gene are SGHVS and FQNEAQ. The CDR3 contains 14 residues. CDR3 nucleotide sequence: TGTGCCAGCAGCTGGGGACTAACCCCGGAGACCCAGTACTTC. It yields the protein CASSWGLTPETQYF.

This clonotype was found a few times. J is TRBJ2-3 and V is TRBV27; D remains unclear. The CDR3 covers 13 residues. From germline, CDR1 is MNHEY and CDR2 SMNVEV (reference sequence). Trimming cost V 3 bases and J 7 bases, with 11 bases left between them. CDR3 nucleotide sequence: TGTGCCAGCAGTTTCGACCGGGCCAATACGCAGTATTTT. Its translation: CASSFDRANTQYF.

This chain connects TRBV9 to TRBJ2-1; D may be TRBD2 (6 bases). CDR1 and CDR2 (germline): SGDLS, YYNGEE. The CDR3 is made up of 15 amino acids. Trimming took 0 bases from V and 5 from J, leaving 12 bases between them. For the CDR3, the DNA is TGTGCCAGCAGCGTAGGACCTAGCGTGAACAATGAGCAGTTCTTC. The encoded protein is CASSVGPSVNNEQFF.

This clonotype has more than one count but fewer than ten. This chain joins TRBV27 and TRBJ1-6; D call uncertain. V lost 6 bases and J lost 9, with 15 bases in between. Germline CDR1 reads MNHEY; CDR2 reads SMNVEV (reference sequence). The length of the CDR3 is 14 residues. For the CDR3, the DNA is TGTGCCAGCAGCTTGGGCGGGGAACTTTCACCCCTCCACTTT. It codes for CASSLGGELSPLHF.